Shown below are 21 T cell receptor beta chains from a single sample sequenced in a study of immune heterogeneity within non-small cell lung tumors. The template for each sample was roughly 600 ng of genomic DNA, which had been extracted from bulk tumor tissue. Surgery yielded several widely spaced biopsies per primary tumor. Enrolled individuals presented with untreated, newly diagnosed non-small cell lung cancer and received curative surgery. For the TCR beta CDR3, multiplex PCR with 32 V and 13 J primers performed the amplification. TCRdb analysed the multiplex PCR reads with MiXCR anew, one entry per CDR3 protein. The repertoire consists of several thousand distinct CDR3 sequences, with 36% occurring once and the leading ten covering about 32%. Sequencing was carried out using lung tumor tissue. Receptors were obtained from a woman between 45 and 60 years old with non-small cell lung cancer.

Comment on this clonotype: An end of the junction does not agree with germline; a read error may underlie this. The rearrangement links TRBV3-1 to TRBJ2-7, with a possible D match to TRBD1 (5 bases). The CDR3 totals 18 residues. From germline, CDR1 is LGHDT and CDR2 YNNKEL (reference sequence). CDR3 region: CASIQKNLGQGPHYEQYF. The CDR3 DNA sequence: TGTGCCAGCATCCAAAAAAACCTGGGGCAGGGCCCCCACTACGAGCAGTACTTC.

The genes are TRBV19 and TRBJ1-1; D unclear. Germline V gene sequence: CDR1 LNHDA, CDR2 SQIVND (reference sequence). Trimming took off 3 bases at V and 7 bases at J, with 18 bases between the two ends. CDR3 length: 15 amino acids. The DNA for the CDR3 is TGTGCCAGTAGTATTAGGTGGTCACCGGGCGTTGAAGCTTTCTTT. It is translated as CASSIRWSPGVEAFF.

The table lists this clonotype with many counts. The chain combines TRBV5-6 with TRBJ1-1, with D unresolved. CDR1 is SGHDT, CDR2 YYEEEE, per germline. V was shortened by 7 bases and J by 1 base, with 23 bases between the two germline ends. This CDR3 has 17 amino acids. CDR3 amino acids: CASELFADGERNTEAFF. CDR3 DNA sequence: TGTGCCAGCGAACTATTCGCCGATGGGGAACGGAACACTGAAGCTTTCTTT. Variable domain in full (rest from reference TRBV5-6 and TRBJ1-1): DAGVTQSPTHLIKTRGQQVTLRCSPKSGHDTVSWYQQALGQGPQFIFQYYEEEERQRGNFPDRFSGHQFPNYSSELNVNALLLGDSALYLCASELFADGERNTEAFFGQGTRLTVV.

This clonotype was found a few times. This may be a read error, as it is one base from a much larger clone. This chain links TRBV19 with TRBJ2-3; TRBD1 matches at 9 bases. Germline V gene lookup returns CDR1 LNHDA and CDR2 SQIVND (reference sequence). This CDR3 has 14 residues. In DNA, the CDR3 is TGTGCCATTGGGACAGGGTACGGCACATATACGCAGTATTTT. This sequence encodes CAIGTGYGTYTQYF.

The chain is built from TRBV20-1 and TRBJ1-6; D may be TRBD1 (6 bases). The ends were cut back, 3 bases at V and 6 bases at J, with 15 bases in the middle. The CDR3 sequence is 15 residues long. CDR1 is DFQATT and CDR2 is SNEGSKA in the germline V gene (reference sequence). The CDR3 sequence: CSARDSARGNSPLHF. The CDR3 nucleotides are TGCAGTGCTAGGGACAGTGCCCGCGGTAATTCACCCCTCCACTTT.

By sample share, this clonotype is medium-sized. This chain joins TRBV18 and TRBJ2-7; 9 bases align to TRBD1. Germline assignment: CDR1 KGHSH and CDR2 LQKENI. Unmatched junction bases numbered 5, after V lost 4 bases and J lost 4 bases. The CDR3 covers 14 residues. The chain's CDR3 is CASSLGTGWYEQYF. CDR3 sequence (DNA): TGTGCCAGCTCACTCGGGACAGGGTGGTACGAGCAGTACTTC.

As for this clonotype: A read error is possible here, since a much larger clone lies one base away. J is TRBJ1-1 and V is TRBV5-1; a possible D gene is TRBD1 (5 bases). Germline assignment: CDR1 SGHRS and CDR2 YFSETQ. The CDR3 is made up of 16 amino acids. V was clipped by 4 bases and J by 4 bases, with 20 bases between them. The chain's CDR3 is CASSPAAGRDLTEAFF. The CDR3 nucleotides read TGCGCCAGCAGCCCGGCGGCAGGGCGAGACCTCACTGAAGCTTTCTTT.

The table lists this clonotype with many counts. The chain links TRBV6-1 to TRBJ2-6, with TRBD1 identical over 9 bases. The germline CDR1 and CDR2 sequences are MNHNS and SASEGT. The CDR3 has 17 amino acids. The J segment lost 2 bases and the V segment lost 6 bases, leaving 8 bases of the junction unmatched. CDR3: CASSPGQGKAGANVLTF. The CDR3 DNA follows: TGTGCCAGCAGCCCGGGACAGGGTAAAGCTGGGGCCAACGTCCTGACTTTC.

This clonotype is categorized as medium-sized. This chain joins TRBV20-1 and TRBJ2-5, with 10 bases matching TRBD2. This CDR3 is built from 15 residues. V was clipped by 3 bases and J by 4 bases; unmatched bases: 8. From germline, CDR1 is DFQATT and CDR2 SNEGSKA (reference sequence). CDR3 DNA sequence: TGCAGTGCTAGTACATTAGCGGGAGGTGGAGAGACCCAGTACTTC. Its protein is CSASTLAGGGETQYF.

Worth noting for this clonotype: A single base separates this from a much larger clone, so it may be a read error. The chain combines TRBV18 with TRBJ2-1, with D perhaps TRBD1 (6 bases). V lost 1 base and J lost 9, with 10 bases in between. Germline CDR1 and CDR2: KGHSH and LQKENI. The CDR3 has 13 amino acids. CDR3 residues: CASSPRGQCEQFF. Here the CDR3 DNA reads TGTGCCAGCTCACCACGGGGGCAATGTGAGCAGTTCTTC.

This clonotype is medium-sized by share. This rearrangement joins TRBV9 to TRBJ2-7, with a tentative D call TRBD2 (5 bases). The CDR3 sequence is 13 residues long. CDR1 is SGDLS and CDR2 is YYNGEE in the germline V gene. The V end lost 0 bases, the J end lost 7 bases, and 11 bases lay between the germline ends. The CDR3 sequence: CASSVGLSGEQYF. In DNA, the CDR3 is TGTGCCAGCAGCGTAGGGCTCTCGGGGGAGCAGTACTTC.

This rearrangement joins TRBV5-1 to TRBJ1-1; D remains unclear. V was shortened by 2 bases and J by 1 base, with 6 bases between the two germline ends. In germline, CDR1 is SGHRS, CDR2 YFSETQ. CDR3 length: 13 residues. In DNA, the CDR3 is TGCGCCAGCAGCTTTGGGAAGAACACTGAAGCTTTCTTT. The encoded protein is CASSFGKNTEAFF.

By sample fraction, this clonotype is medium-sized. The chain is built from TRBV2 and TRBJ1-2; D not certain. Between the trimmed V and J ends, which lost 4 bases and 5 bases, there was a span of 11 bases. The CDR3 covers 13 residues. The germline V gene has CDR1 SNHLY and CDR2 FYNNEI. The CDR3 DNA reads TGTGCCAGCAGTGCGAAACGGCAGTATGGCTACACCTTC. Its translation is CASSAKRQYGYTF.

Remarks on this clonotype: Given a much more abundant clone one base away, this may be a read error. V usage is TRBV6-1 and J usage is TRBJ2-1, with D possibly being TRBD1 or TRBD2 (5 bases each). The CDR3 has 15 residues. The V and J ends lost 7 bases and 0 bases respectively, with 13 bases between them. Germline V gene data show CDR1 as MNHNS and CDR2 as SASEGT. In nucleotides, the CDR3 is TGTGCCAGCACCCCCAGGGAGAGCTCCTACAATGAGCAGTTCTTC. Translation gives CASTPRESSYNEQFF.

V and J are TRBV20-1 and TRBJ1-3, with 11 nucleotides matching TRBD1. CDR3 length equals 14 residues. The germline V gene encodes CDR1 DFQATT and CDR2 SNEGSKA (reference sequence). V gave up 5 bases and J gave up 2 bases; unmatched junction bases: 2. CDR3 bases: TGCAGTGCTGGACAGGGGGCGACTGGAAACACCATATATTTT. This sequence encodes CSAGQGATGNTIYF.

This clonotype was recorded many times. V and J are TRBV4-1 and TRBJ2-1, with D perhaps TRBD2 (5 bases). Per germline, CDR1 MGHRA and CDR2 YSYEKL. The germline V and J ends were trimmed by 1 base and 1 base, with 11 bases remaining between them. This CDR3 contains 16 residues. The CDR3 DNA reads TGCGCCAGCAGCCAAGGGACTTTTAATTCCTACAATGAGCAGTTCTTC. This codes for CASSQGTFNSYNEQFF.

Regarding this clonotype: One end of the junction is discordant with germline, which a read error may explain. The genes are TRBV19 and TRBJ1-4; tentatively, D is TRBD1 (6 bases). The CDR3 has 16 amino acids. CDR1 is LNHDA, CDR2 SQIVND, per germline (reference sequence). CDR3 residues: CPSSIGDTTTNEKLFF. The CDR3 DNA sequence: TGTCCCAGTAGTATTGGGGACACTACAACTAATGAAAAACTGTTTTTT.

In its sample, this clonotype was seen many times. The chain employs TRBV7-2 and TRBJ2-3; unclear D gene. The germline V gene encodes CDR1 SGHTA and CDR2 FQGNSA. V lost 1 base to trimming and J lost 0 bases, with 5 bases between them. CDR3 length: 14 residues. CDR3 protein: CASSLEDSTDTQYF. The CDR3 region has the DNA TGTGCCAGCAGCTTAGAGGATAGCACAGATACGCAGTATTTT.

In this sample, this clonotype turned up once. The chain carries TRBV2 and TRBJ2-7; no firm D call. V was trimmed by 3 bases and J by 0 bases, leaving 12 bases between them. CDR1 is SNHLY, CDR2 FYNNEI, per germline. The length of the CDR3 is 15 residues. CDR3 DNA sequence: TGTGCCAGCAGTGATTCCCCTAGGAGCTCCTACGAGCAGTACTTC. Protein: CASSDSPRSSYEQYF.

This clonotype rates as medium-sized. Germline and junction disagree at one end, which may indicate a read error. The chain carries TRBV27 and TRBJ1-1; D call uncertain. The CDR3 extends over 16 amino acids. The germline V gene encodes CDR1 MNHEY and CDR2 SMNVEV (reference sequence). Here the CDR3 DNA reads TGTGCCAGCAGTATATCGGGCCGACTGCTGAACACTGAAGCTTTCTTT. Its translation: CASSISGRLLNTEAFF.

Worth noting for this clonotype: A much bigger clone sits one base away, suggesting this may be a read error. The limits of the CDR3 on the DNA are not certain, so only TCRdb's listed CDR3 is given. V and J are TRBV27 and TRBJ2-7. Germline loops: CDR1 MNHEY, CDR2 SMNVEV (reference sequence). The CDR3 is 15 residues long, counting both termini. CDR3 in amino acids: CASSFGSGSSYERYF.